The 28 T cell receptor beta chains below were found in one sample sequenced in a study of CD8 T cells in ankylosing spondylitis. From the 5' RACE reads, TCRdb called clonotypes with MiXCR, one entry per CDR3 protein. The sample has about 170,000 distinct CDR3 sequences, 15% to 20% seen once. Sequencing was performed on blood, either unsorted or a sorted T cell fraction (not recorded which). The receptors derive from a male donor with ankylosing spondylitis or in good health (not recorded which).

V usage is TRBV19 and J usage is TRBJ1-1; D is uncertain. Trimming shortened V by 9 bases and J by 2 bases, and 13 bases separated the two germline ends. Germline V gene sequence: CDR1 LNHDA, CDR2 SQIVND (reference sequence). The CDR3 length is 13 residues. The CDR3 is CASLLRANTEAFF. In DNA, the CDR3 is TGTGCCAGCCTCCTCCGGGCAAACACTGAAGCTTTCTTT.

The table lists this clonotype with many counts. The V and J genes are TRBV9 and TRBJ2-3; TRBD1 might be the D (6 bases). Trimming removed 0 bases from V and 2 bases from J, with 16 bases in between. This CDR3 spans 17 amino acids. The germline V gene has CDR1 SGDLS and CDR2 YYNGEE. DNA for the CDR3: TGTGCCAGCAGCGTAGCGTCTAACAGGGAAAACACAGATACGCAGTATTTT. Protein product: CASSVASNRENTDTQYF.

V gene TRBV7-9 combines with J gene TRBJ2-2; D may correspond to TRBD1 or TRBD2 (6 bases each). Trimming pared 10 bases from V and 3 bases from J, leaving 9 bases between. The CDR3 length is 12 residues. Germline V gene lookup returns CDR1 SEHNR and CDR2 FQNEAQ (reference sequence). CDR3 DNA: TGTGCCACGGGGGCTTACACCGGGGAGCTGTTTTTT. Amino acid sequence: CATGAYTGELFF.

This clonotype was picked up a small number of times. The J gene is TRBJ1-5, the V gene TRBV7-9; 9 bases line up with TRBD1. This CDR3 region has 14 residues. Germline V gene data show CDR1 as SEHNR and CDR2 as FQNEAQ (reference sequence). V gave up 4 bases and J gave up 6 bases; unmatched junction bases: 4. CDR3 region: CASSSGTGLQPQHF. The CDR3 DNA reads as TGTGCCAGCAGCTCCGGGACAGGGCTTCAGCCCCAGCATTTT.

The chain links TRBV3-1 to TRBJ2-1; possibly TRBD2 for D (5 bases). The V gene's germline CDR1 is LGHDT and CDR2 YNNKEL (reference sequence). CDR3 length: 18 amino acids. The V end was cut by 4 bases, the J end by 0 bases, with 19 bases between. CDR3 loop: CASSPRGYGMGSYNEQFF. CDR3 sequence (DNA): TGTGCCAGCAGCCCCCGTGGATACGGGATGGGCTCCTACAATGAGCAGTTCTTC.

This clonotype was counted between two and nine times. The chain carries TRBV28 and TRBJ2-3, with 9 bases aligning to TRBD1. CDR3 length: 16 residues. Per the germline V gene, CDR1 is MDHEN and CDR2 is SYDVKM. Trimming took 6 bases from V and 0 from J; bases not matched to a gene: 7. CDR3 bases: TGTGCCAGCAGGCCACGACAGGGGGGTAGCACAGATACGCAGTATTTT. This encodes CASRPRQGGSTDTQYF.

This clonotype has a count of ten or more. The J gene is TRBJ2-1, the V gene TRBV5-6; D perhaps matches TRBD2 (6 bases). Germline V gene lookup returns CDR1 SGHDT and CDR2 YYEEEE. V was pared by 4 bases and J by 9 bases, with 11 bases between. The CDR3 length is 12 residues. CDR3 protein: CASSIAGFEQFF. As DNA, the CDR3 is TGTGCCAGCAGCATTGCGGGGTTTGAGCAGTTCTTC.

This clonotype was seen ten or more times. This chain uses TRBV5-1 with TRBJ1-1; D not resolved. This CDR3 is built from 14 residues. V dropped 1 base and J dropped 0 bases, with 7 bases sitting between them. Germline lookup yields CDR1 SGHRS and CDR2 YFSETQ. The CDR3 nucleotides are TGCGCCAGCAGCTTGACAGAGATGAACACTGAAGCTTTCTTT. Amino acid sequence: CASSLTEMNTEAFF.

This clonotype has a count of ten or more. The genes are TRBV5-1 and TRBJ2-2; TRBD2 agrees at 8 bases. This CDR3 is 16 amino acids long. Germline CDR1 SGHRS, CDR2 YFSETQ. Losses at the gene ends were 3 bases for V and 4 bases for J; bases not matched to a gene: 8. The CDR3: CASSSLSGSGTGELFF. CDR3 nucleotides: TGCGCCAGCAGCTCCCTCAGCGGGAGTGGCACCGGGGAGCTGTTTTTT.

This clonotype was detected a few times. The chain employs TRBV10-3 and TRBJ2-5; possible D gene TRBD2, 6 bases. This CDR3 has 14 residues. Germline values: CDR1 ENHRY, CDR2 SYGVKD. V was cut by 3 bases and J by 2 bases, with 10 bases left in between. In nucleotides, the CDR3 is TGTGCCATCAGTGAACCTAGCGCTCAAGAGACCCAGTACTTC. Protein: CAISEPSAQETQYF.

There are a few counts of this clonotype. This chain uses TRBV20-1 with TRBJ1-1; unclear D gene. Between the trimmed V and J ends, which lost 3 bases and 4 bases, there was a span of 15 bases. CDR1 and CDR2 from the germline V gene are DFQATT and SNEGSKA (reference sequence). This CDR3 is 14 amino acids long. This CDR3 reads CSARFVGRVTEAFF. CDR3 nucleotide sequence: TGCAGTGCTAGGTTTGTAGGGAGGGTCACTGAAGCTTTCTTT.

The chain has TRBV12-3 or TRBV12-4 and TRBJ1-1; the D is unclear. V lost 7 bases to trimming and J lost 6 bases, with 12 bases between them. CDR3 length: 12 amino acids. The CDR3 here is CASIMDGPEAFF. The CDR3 DNA sequence: TGTGCCAGCATTATGGACGGACCTGAAGCTTTCTTT.

This clonotype was seen repeatedly, ten times or more. This chain connects TRBV12-3 or TRBV12-4 to TRBJ2-3; D unresolved. The CDR3 totals 14 residues. V was clipped by 3 bases and J by 0 bases, with 7 bases between them. CDR3 nucleotide sequence: TGTGCCAGCAGTTTGGTCAGTAGCACAGATACGCAGTATTTT. Translating gives CASSLVSSTDTQYF.

In this sample, this clonotype turned up a few times. V gene TRBV10-2 combines with J gene TRBJ1-5; the D is unclear. The V gene's germline CDR1 is WSHSY and CDR2 SAAADI. The CDR3 has 13 residues. Trimming removed 7 bases from V and 0 bases from J, with 7 bases in between. This CDR3 is CASTTFSNQPQHF. As DNA, the CDR3 is TGCGCCAGCACTACATTTAGCAATCAGCCCCAGCATTTT.

The genes are TRBV12-3 or TRBV12-4 and TRBJ2-7; D gene unclear. This CDR3 spans 12 amino acids. Trimming left V 4 bases short and J 6 bases short, with 10 bases between. The CDR3 loop is CASSSLSSEQYF. Written as DNA, the CDR3 is TGTGCCAGCAGTTCGCTCAGTAGCGAGCAGTACTTC.

This chain joins TRBV5-6 and TRBJ2-6, with TRBD1 as a possible D gene (6 bases). Trimming took 4 bases from V and 3 from J, leaving 17 bases between them. The CDR3 is made up of 17 amino acids. CDR1 is SGHDT, CDR2 YYEEEE, per germline. The CDR3 DNA follows: TGTGCCAGCAGCCCCCCATCAGGGGCAGGTGGGGCCAACGTCCTGACTTTC. It yields the protein CASSPPSGAGGANVLTF.

This clonotype was seen many times. This chain uses TRBV5-1 with TRBJ1-1, with TRBD1 matching over 7 bases. CDR3 length: 14 residues. With V trimmed by 1 base and J by 1 base, 1 base remained unmatched. Germline values: CDR1 SGHRS, CDR2 YFSETQ. CDR3: CASSLNRGNTEAFF. In DNA, the CDR3 is TGCGCCAGCAGCTTGAACAGGGGGAACACTGAAGCTTTCTTT.

This clonotype was recorded many times. This chain uses TRBV4-1 with TRBJ2-7; the match to TRBD2 covers 8 bases. V lost 1 base, J lost 0 bases, and 5 bases stayed unmatched. This CDR3 has 16 residues. Germline loops: CDR1 MGHRA, CDR2 YSYEKL. The CDR3 loop is CASSQGRLARSYEQYF. DNA for the CDR3: TGCGCCAGCAGCCAAGGTCGACTAGCGCGCTCCTACGAGCAGTACTTC.

This clonotype came up many times. The V call is TRBV7-8, the J call TRBJ2-7; perhaps D is TRBD1 or TRBD2 (5 bases each). The CDR3 has 16 amino acids. Germline CDR1 and CDR2: SGHVS and FQNEAQ. Trimming took off 0 bases at V and 3 bases at J, with 15 bases between the two ends. The CDR3 DNA reads TGTGCCAGCAGCTTAGCCCCCGGGACGGAGATCTACGAGCAGTACTTC. Translating it yields CASSLAPGTEIYEQYF. Full variable domain (outside the CDR3, taken from reference TRBV7-8 and TRBJ2-7): GAGVSQSPRYKVAKRGQDVALRCDPISGHVSLFWYQQALGQGPEFLTYFQNEAQLDKSGLPSDRFFAERPEGSVSTLKIQRTQQEDSAVYLCASSLAPGTEIYEQYFGPGTRLTVT.

Worth noting for this clonotype: A clone one base away is much larger, so this may be a read error. V gene TRBV5-4 combines with J gene TRBJ2-1, with TRBD2 identical over 9 bases. Germline V CDR1 and CDR2: SGHNT, YYREEE (reference sequence). Trimming cost V 2 bases and J 12 bases; bases outside gene matches: 12. This CDR3 spans 15 amino acids. The CDR3, as DNA: TGTGCCAGCAGCTTTATTACTAGCGGGCGGGATGCGCAGTTCTTC. As protein: CASSFITSGRDAQFF.

In its sample, this clonotype was seen many times. The chain links TRBV5-1 to TRBJ2-3; D is uncertain. Germline loops: CDR1 SGHRS, CDR2 YFSETQ. This CDR3 contains 14 residues. V was cut by 5 bases and J by 2 bases, with 12 bases left in between. The CDR3 DNA reads as TGCGCCAGCAGAGGCGCGGCCCTCACAGATACGCAGTATTTT. This gives the protein CASRGAALTDTQYF.

This clonotype was picked up many times. V and J are TRBV10-3 and TRBJ1-3; no clear D. The germline CDR1 and CDR2 sequences are ENHRY and SYGVKD. Trimming shortened V by 2 bases and J by 0 bases, and 11 bases separated the two germline ends. CDR3 size: 16 residues. The CDR3 nucleotides read TGTGCCATCAGTGAGAGGGCACCGAGCTCTGGAAACACCATATATTTT. This sequence encodes CAISERAPSSGNTIYF.

This clonotype appeared many times. The rearrangement uses TRBV5-1 and TRBJ2-2; 8 nucleotides line up with TRBD1. The CDR3 loop spans 16 amino acids. Germline V CDR1 and CDR2: SGHRS, YFSETQ. V was pared by 2 bases and J by 4 bases, with 7 bases of the junction left unmatched. CDR3 coding DNA: TGCGCCAGCAGCTTTGCAGGGGGCGAAGGCACCGGGGAGCTGTTTTTT. Amino acids: CASSFAGGEGTGELFF.

V gene TRBV6-5 combines with J gene TRBJ2-2; D unclear. CDR1 is MNHEY and CDR2 is SVGAGI in the germline V gene. The CDR3 totals 18 residues. The V gene lost 2 bases and the J gene lost 7 bases, with 23 bases spanning the gap. CDR3 coding DNA: TGTGCCAGCAGTTACGCCAGGCTTACCCGTACTGCGCTCGGGGAGCTGTTTTTT. Protein product: CASSYARLTRTALGELFF.

This clonotype has just a few counts. This rearrangement joins TRBV5-5 to TRBJ2-7; 9 bases align to TRBD2. The CDR3 runs to 16 residues. J lost 2 bases, V lost 0 bases, and 6 bases had no gene match. CDR1 and CDR2 from the germline V gene are SGHKS and YYEKEE (reference sequence). The CDR3 region is CASSLAWASGTYEQYF. In nucleotides, the CDR3 is TGTGCCAGCAGCTTGGCTTGGGCTAGCGGGACCTACGAGCAGTACTTC.

This clonotype was seen repeatedly, ten times or more. The CDR3 is CATSSPGQGNTGELFF. CDR3 nucleotides: TGTGCCACCAGCTCCCCGGGGCAGGGGAACACCGGGGAGCTGTTTTTT. J is TRBJ2-2 and V is TRBV15; D possibly uses TRBD1 or TRBD2 (5 bases each). Trimming took 5 bases from V and 1 from J, leaving 14 bases between them. Germline V gives CDR1 LNHNV, CDR2 YYDKDF (reference sequence). The CDR3 runs 16 residues.

In the case of this clonotype: One base away lies a much larger clone, so this may be a sequencing read error. The V gene is TRBV28, the J gene TRBJ2-1, with no clear D. This CDR3 is 15 amino acids long. Germline V gene lookup returns CDR1 MDHEN and CDR2 SYDVKM. The V gene lost 6 bases and the J gene lost 3 bases, with 15 bases spanning the gap. The CDR3 nucleotides read TGTGCCAGCAGCTCGTTTGGGAAGGGCTACAATGAGCAGTTCTTC. Translated, it gives CASSSFGKGYNEQFF. The full variable domain, with the rest looked up from reference TRBV28 and TRBJ2-1, is DVKVTQSSRYLVKRTGEKVFLECVQDMDHENMFWYRQDPGLGLRLIYFSYDVKMKEKGDIPEGYSVSREKKERFSLILESASTNQTSMYLCASSSFGKGYNEQFFGPGTRLTVL.

This clonotype was detected many times. This chain connects TRBV20-1 to TRBJ2-7; D is possibly TRBD2 (5 bases). V lost 1 base and J 3 bases, leaving 16 bases between the germline ends. CDR1 is DFQATT and CDR2 is SNEGSKA in the germline V gene (reference sequence). This CDR3 is built from 15 residues. The CDR3 sequence is CSARAATSAYYEQYF. CDR3 bases: TGCAGTGCTAGAGCTGCCACTAGTGCTTACTACGAGCAGTACTTC.